These 23 T cell receptor beta chains were sequenced from one sample in a study of cytotoxic CD8 clonotypes in ibrutinib-treated CLL. Assay used: immunoSEQ multiplex PCR; TCRdb lists only in-frame clones, some missing. The sample includes approximately 130,000 clones, around 80% of them seen just once. The sample consisted of PBMCs, taken after 24 months of ibrutinib treatment. Receptor source: a human donor with chronic lymphocytic leukemia.

The V call is TRBV7-2, the J call TRBJ2-7, with 9 positions matching TRBD1. Germline loops: CDR1 SGHTA, CDR2 FQGNSA. The CDR3 covers 14 residues. Trimming cost V 5 bases and J 4 bases; bases outside gene matches: 6. This CDR3 reads CASSLTGGGYEQYF. The CDR3 DNA is TGTGCCAGCAGCCTTACAGGGGGCGGATACGAGCAGTACTTC.

The table lists this clone with a few counts. This chain links TRBV19 with TRBJ2-1, with 7 bases that match TRBD1. The V gene end was trimmed by 3 bases and the J gene end by 9 bases; junction bases not matched to a gene: 8. Germline CDR1 reads LNHDA; CDR2 reads SQIVND (reference sequence). The CDR3 consists of 14 residues. The CDR3 here is CASSIPDRASEQFF. The CDR3 DNA is TGTGCCAGTAGTATCCCCGACAGGGCCTCTGAGCAGTTCTTC.

The J gene is TRBJ2-7, the V gene TRBV4-3, with 14 bases identical to TRBD2. The CDR3 has 19 residues. The ends lost 0 bases at V and 3 bases at J; junction bases unmatched: 10. Germline CDR1 and CDR2: LGHNA and YSLEER. DNA of the CDR3: TGCGCCAGCAGCCAAGATGCGCGTCGGACTAGCGGGGGGCACTACGAGCAGTACTTC. Its translation: CASSQDARRTSGGHYEQYF.

V is TRBV27 and J is TRBJ1-3, with D hard to call. This CDR3 is built from 13 residues. V was clipped by 5 bases and J by 0 bases, with 5 bases between them. CDR1 and CDR2 from the germline V gene are MNHEY and SMNVEV (reference sequence). The CDR3 region is CASSANSGNTIYF. The CDR3, as DNA: TGTGCCAGCAGTGCGAACTCTGGAAACACCATATATTTT.

The rearrangement joins TRBV6-1 to TRBJ1-2; D may be TRBD1 (5 bases). V lost 6 bases, J lost 3 bases, and 17 bases lay in between. In germline, CDR1 is MNHNS, CDR2 SASEGT. This CDR3 comprises 15 residues. The CDR3 bases are TGTGCCAGCAGGGTAGGAGGGGCGGCCGACTATGGCTACACCTTC. It is translated as CASRVGGAADYGYTF.

This chain connects TRBV30 to TRBJ1-6, with D hard to call. Germline V gene sequence: CDR1 GTSNPN, CDR2 SVGIG (reference sequence). This CDR3 comprises 16 residues. Trimming removed 2 bases at V and 0 bases at J, with 11 bases between. This CDR3 reads CAWSPPGSSYNSPLHF. The DNA for the CDR3 is TGTGCCTGGAGTCCGCCGGGGAGCTCCTATAATTCACCCCTCCACTTT.

The chain combines TRBV30 with TRBJ1-2; TRBD1 matches at 11 bases. Looked up from germline, CDR1 is GTSNPN and CDR2 is SVGIG (reference sequence). Unmatched junction bases numbered 14, after V lost 0 bases and J lost 8 bases. This CDR3 spans 17 amino acids. CDR3 sequence reads: CAWSVNAGTGGFWGYTF. The CDR3 DNA reads TGTGCCTGGAGTGTAAACGCTGGGACAGGGGGTTTTTGGGGCTACACCTTC.

This chain links TRBV7-2 with TRBJ2-7; 11 positions agree with TRBD1. Germline V gene sequence: CDR1 SGHTA, CDR2 FQGNSA. The CDR3 is 14 residues long. V dropped 4 bases and J dropped 3; count of bases not matched to a gene: 2. The CDR3 coding sequence is TGTGCCAGCAGCTGGGGGACAGGGGGCTACGAGCAGTACTTC. Its protein is CASSWGTGGYEQYF.

A single count supports this clone. The chain combines TRBV6-5 with TRBJ1-1, with a tentative D call TRBD1 (5 bases). The CDR3 sequence is 15 residues long. V was trimmed by 7 bases and J by 1 base, leaving 16 bases between them. In germline, CDR1 is MNHEY, CDR2 SVGAGI. DNA of the CDR3: TGTGCCAGCACCCCACCGGGGCGATCGAACACTGAAGCTTTCTTT. This translates into CASTPPGRSNTEAFF.

This rearrangement joins TRBV6-5 to TRBJ1-6; D is unclear. The CDR3 sequence is 14 residues long. Germline CDR1 and CDR2: MNHEY and SVGAGI. V shed 5 bases and J shed 7 bases, with 12 bases lying between them. CDR3 protein: CASSVHGRNSPLHF. DNA for the CDR3: TGTGCCAGCAGTGTACACGGTAGAAATTCACCCCTCCACTTT.

V usage is TRBV19 and J usage is TRBJ1-1; weak D call: TRBD1 (5 bases). CDR3 length equals 14 residues. Between the trimmed V and J ends, which lost 4 bases and 0 bases, there was a span of 9 bases. CDR1 LNHDA and CDR2 SQIVND come from the germline V gene (reference sequence). The CDR3 bases are TGTGCCAGTAGTACAACAGGCCTGAACACTGAAGCTTTCTTT. It is translated as CASSTTGLNTEAFF.

The chain employs TRBV5-5 and TRBJ2-3; D call uncertain. The CDR3 extends over 14 amino acids. Germline lookup yields CDR1 SGHKS and CDR2 YYEKEE (reference sequence). Trimming took 0 bases from V and 4 from J, leaving 9 bases between them. The CDR3 sequence: CASSLVPGPDTQYF. CDR3 in DNA: TGTGCCAGCAGCTTGGTCCCGGGCCCAGATACGCAGTATTTT.

This clone was seen only once. J is TRBJ1-6 and V is TRBV7-2; D is ambiguous. V gave up 3 bases and J gave up 9 bases, with 15 bases separating them. The germline CDR1 and CDR2 sequences are SGHTA and FQGNSA. The CDR3 sequence is 15 residues long. The CDR3 is CASSFEHPAISPLHF. The CDR3 coding sequence is TGTGCCAGCAGCTTCGAGCACCCGGCTATTTCACCCCTCCACTTT. Looking up the rest from reference TRBV7-2 and TRBJ1-6 gives the full variable domain: GAGVSQSPSNKVTEKGKDVELRCDPISGHTALYWYRQSLGQGLEFLIYFQGNSAPDKSGLPSDRFSAERTGGSVSTLTIQRTQQEDSAVYLCASSFEHPAISPLHFGNGTRLTVT.

The chain uses TRBV6-4 and TRBJ1-2, with 10 bases that match TRBD1. Losses at the gene ends were 6 bases for V and 6 bases for J; bases not matched to a gene: 7. There are 14 residues in the CDR3. Germline V gene lookup returns CDR1 MRHNA and CDR2 SNTAGT. Here the CDR3 DNA reads TGTGCCAGCAGGCCGACAGGGGGCGCCGATGGCTACACCTTC. Its translation is CASRPTGGADGYTF.

V is TRBV9 and J is TRBJ1-4; TRBD1 might be the D (5 bases). The CDR3 spans 13 residues. The V and J ends lost 3 bases and 5 bases respectively, with 8 bases between them. Germline-derived CDR1 and CDR2 are SGDLS and YYNGEE. CDR3 DNA sequence: TGTGCCAGCAGCGCTTGGGACAATGAAAAACTGTTTTTT. Encoded protein: CASSAWDNEKLFF.

The V call is TRBV5-4, the J call TRBJ1-1, with TRBD1 matching 8 bases. Germline V gene data show CDR1 as SGHNT and CDR2 as YYREEE (reference sequence). The V segment lost 4 bases and the J segment 2 bases; nucleotides outside the gene matches: 7. The CDR3 runs to 15 residues. CDR3 bases: TGTGCCAGCAGCCTAACGACAGGGGTAAACACTGAAGCTTTCTTT. It yields the protein CASSLTTGVNTEAFF. The variable domain in full, completed from reference TRBV5-4 and TRBJ1-1, reads ETGVTQSPTHLIKTRGQQVTLRCSSQSGHNTVSWYQQALGQGPQFIFQYYREEENGRGNFPPRFSGLQFPNYSSELNVNALELDDSALYLCASSLTTGVNTEAFFGQGTRLTVV.

The chain couples TRBV7-6 to TRBJ2-4, with D hard to call. Germline-derived CDR1 and CDR2 are SGHVS and FNYEAQ. V was clipped by 5 bases and J by 5 bases, with 7 bases between them. This CDR3 is built from 12 residues. DNA of the CDR3: TGTGCCAGCAGCCCGGGCGAAAACATTCAGTACTTC. Its translation: CASSPGENIQYF.

The rearrangement links TRBV18 to TRBJ2-1; 9 bases fit TRBD2. Germline assignment: CDR1 KGHSH and CDR2 LQKENI. There are 15 residues in the CDR3. V lost 3 bases to trimming and J lost 9 bases; unmatched junction nucleotides: 9. The CDR3 sequence is CASSPGLAPESEQFF. The CDR3 nucleotides are TGTGCCAGCTCACCGGGACTAGCTCCTGAGAGTGAGCAGTTCTTC.

CDR3 DNA sequence: TGTGCCACACACAGGGGGAGTGGGTTTCTTAATCAGCCCCAGCATTTT. It codes for CATHRGSGFLNQPQHF. V gene TRBV6-4 combines with J gene TRBJ1-5, with 8 bases identical to TRBD1. With V trimmed by 10 bases and J by 4 bases, 15 bases remained unmatched. Germline loops: CDR1 MRHNA, CDR2 SNTAGT. The CDR3 loop spans 16 amino acids.

V and J are TRBV5-6 and TRBJ1-2, with a tentative D call TRBD1 (6 bases). V was clipped by 0 bases and J by 5 bases, with 14 bases between them. CDR3 length: 15 amino acids. The germline V gene encodes CDR1 SGHDT and CDR2 YYEEEE. This CDR3 is CASSLGIQGGYGYTF. CDR3 bases: TGTGCCAGCAGCTTGGGAATACAGGGTGGATATGGCTACACCTTC.

V gene TRBV15 combines with J gene TRBJ2-5; 9 nucleotides line up with TRBD2. V trimming: 0 bases; J trimming: 1 base; junction bases outside the gene matches: 6. Germline values: CDR1 LNHNV, CDR2 YYDKDF (reference sequence). The CDR3 length is 17 residues. For the CDR3, the DNA is TGTGCCACCAGCAGAGATGGGGCGGGGGGGCTCCAAGAGACCCAGTACTTC. Residues: CATSRDGAGGLQETQYF.

This sequence joins TRBV11-2 and TRBJ1-1; TRBD1 is a possible D gene (6 bases). Per germline, CDR1 SGHAT and CDR2 FQNNGV. V shed 6 bases and J shed 6 bases, with 14 bases lying between them. The CDR3 loop spans 13 amino acids. DNA of the CDR3: TGTGCCAGCAGTAAACAGGGATTGGCTGAAGCTTTCTTT. Protein: CASSKQGLAEAFF.

The chain uses TRBV6-5 and TRBJ2-7; D uncertain. V was shortened by 5 bases and J by 7 bases, with 15 bases between the two germline ends. The CDR3 contains 13 residues. Germline V lookup: CDR1 MNHEY, CDR2 SVGAGI. CDR3 protein: CASSDQTSLEQYF. The CDR3 coding sequence is TGTGCCAGCAGTGACCAAACCTCCCTAGAGCAGTACTTC.